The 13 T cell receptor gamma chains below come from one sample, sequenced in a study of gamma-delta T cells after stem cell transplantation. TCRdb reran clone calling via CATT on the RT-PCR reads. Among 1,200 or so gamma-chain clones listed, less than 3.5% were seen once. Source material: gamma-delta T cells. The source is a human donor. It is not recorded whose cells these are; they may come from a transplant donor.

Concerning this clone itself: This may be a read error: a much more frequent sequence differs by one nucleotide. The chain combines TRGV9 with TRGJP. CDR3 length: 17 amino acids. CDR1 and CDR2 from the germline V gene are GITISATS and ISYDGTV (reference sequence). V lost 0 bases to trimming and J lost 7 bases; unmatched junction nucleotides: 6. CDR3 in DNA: TGTGCCTTGTGGGAGGTGCATCGGGAGTTGGGCAAAAAAATCAAGGTATTT. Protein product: CALWEVHRELGKKIKVF.

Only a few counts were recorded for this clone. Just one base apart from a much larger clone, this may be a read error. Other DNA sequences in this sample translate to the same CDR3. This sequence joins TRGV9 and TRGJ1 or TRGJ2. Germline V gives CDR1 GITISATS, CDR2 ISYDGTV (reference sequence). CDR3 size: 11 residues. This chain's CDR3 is CALWEVKKKLF. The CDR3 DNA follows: TGTGCCCTGTGGGAGGTGAAGAAGAAACTCTTT.

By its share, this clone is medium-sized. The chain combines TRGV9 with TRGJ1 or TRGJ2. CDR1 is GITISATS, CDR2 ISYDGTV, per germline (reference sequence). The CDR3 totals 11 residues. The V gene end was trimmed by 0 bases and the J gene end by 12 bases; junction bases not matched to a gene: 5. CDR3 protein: CALWEVGGKLF. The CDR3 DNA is TGTGCCTTGTGGGAGGTGGGCGGGAAACTCTTT.

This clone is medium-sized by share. The CDR3 sequence is CATWEYGSSDWIKTF. As DNA, the CDR3 is TGTGCCACCTGGGAGTACGGTAGTAGTGATTGGATCAAGACGTTT. The chain links TRGV2 to TRGJP2. The V gene's germline CDR1 is EGSNGY and CDR2 YDSYNSKV. V lost 4 bases, J lost 1 base, and 6 bases stayed unmatched. The CDR3 extends over 15 amino acids.

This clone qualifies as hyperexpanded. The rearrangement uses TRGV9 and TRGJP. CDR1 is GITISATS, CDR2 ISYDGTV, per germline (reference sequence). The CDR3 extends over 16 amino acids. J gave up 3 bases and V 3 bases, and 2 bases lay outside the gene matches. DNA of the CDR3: TGTGCCTTGTGGGAGATGCAAGAGTTGGGCAAAAAAATCAAGGTATTT. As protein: CALWEMQELGKKIKVF.

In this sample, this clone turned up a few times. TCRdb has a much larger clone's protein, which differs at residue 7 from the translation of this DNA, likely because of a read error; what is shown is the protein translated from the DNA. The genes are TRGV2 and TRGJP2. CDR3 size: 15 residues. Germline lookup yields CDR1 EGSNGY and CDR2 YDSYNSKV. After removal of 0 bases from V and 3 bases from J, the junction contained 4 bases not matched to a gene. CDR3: CATWDGRGSDWIKTF. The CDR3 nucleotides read TGTGCCACCTGGGACGGGCGAGGTAGTGATTGGATCAAGACGTTT.

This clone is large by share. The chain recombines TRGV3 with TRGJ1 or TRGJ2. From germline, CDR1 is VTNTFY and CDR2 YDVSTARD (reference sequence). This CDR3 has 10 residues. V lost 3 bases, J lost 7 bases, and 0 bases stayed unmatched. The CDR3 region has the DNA TGTGCCACCTGGGACTATAAGAAACTCTTT. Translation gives CATWDYKKLF.

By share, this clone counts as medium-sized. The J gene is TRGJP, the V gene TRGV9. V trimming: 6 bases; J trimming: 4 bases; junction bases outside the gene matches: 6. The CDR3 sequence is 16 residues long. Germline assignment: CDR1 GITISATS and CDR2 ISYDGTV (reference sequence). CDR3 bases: TGTGCCTTGTGGAGGGTACAAGAGTTGGGCAAAAAAATCAAGGTATTT. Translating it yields CALWRVQELGKKIKVF.

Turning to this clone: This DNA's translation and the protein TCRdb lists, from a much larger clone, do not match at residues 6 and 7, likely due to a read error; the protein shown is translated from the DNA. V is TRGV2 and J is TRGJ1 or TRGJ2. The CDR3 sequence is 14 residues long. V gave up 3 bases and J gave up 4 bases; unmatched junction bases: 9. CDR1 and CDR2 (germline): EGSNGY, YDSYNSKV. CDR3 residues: CATWDRTMYYKKLF. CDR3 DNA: TGTGCCACCTGGGACAGGACGATGTATTATAAGAAACTCTTT.

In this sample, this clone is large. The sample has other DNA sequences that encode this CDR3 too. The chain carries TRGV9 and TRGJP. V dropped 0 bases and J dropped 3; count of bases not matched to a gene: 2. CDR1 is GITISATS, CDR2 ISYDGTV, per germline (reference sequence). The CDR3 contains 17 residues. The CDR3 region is CALWEVPQELGKKIKVF. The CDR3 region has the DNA TGTGCCTTGTGGGAGGTGCCGCAAGAGTTGGGCAAAAAAATCAAGGTATTT.

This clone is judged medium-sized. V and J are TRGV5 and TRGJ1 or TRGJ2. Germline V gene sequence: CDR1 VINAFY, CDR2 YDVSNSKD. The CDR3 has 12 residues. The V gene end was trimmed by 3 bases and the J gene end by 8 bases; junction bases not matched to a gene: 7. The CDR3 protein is CATWDQGHKKLF. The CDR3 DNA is TGTGCCACCTGGGACCAGGGCCATAAGAAACTCTTT.

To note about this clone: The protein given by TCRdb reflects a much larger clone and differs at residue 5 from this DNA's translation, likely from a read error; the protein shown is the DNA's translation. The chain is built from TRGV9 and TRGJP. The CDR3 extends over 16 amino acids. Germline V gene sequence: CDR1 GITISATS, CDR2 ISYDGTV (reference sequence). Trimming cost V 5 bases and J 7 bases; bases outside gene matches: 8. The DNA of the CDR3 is TGTGCCTTGTGGGGGCTCACCGAGTTGGGCAAAAAAATCAAGGTATTT. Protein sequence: CALWGLTELGKKIKVF.

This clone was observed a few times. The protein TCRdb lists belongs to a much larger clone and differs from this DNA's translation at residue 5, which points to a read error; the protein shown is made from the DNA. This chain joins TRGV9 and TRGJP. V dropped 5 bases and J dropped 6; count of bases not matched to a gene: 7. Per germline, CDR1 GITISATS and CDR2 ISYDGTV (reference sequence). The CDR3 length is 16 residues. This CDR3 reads CALWVIGELGKKIKVF. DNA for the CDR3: TGTGCCTTGTGGGTGATAGGAGAGTTGGGCAAAAAAATCAAGGTATTT.